Listed here is a single T cell receptor beta chain. The table came from immunoSEQ multiplex PCR; TCRdb's copy has only in-frame clones and leaves some out. This sample carries about 280,000 clones, almost 85% of them seen once, and the ten largest clones take 4% to 6%. The data originate from a study of blood T cell repertoires in COVID-19. Germline CDR1 and CDR2: SGHDT and YYEEEE. The CDR3 is 18 amino acids. V trimming: 0 bases; J trimming: 2 bases; junction bases outside the gene matches: 13. This chain connects TRBV5-6 to TRBJ1-2; the match to TRBD1 covers 7 bases. This receptor was taken from a man aged 45-65 years with active or convalescent COVID-19. The material sequenced was peripheral blood. The CDR3 region has the DNA TGTGCCAGCAGCTTGGTTTCAGCCAGGGGGAATGAGAACTATGGCTACACCTTC. Translated, it gives CASSLVSARGNENYGYTF.